Listed below are T cell receptor beta chains from one sample, sequenced in a study of T cells in Graves' hyperthyroidism and ophthalmopathy. TCRdb re-analysed the multiplex PCR reads in MiXCR, keeping a single row per CDR3 protein. The data show approximately 300,000 distinct CDR3 sequences, roughly 15% seen once. Sequences were obtained from blood. Receptors were obtained from a man younger than 45 with Graves' hyperthyroidism. Each CDR3 is given with its conserved first and last residue. A D gene is named only where the DNA matches it firmly. Only some rows state a clone size, as once, few, many or a class for expanded clones.

TRBJ2-3	-	TRBV11-1	-	15	TGTGCCAGCAGCCCGGGAATAGAGGAAGTAAATACGCAGTATTTT	CASSPGIEEVNTQYF
TRBJ2-5	-	TRBV12-3/TRBV12-4	-	15	TGTGCCAGCACCGTCTGGGCAGGGGTGGGTGAGACCCAGTACTTC	CASTVWAGVGETQYF
TRBJ1-1	-	TRBV10-3	-	13	TGTGCCATCAGCGCCAGTATGAACACTGAAGCTTTCTTT	CAISASMNTEAFF
TRBJ2-3	-	TRBV29-1	-	12	TGCAGCGGTGCTAGCGGCACAGATACGCAGTATTTT	CSGASGTDTQYF
TRBJ2-1	many	TRBV11-2	TRBD2	15	TGTGCCAGCAGCAGCATTAGCGGGAGATACAATGAGCAGTTCTTC	CASSSISGRYNEQFF
TRBJ1-3	-	TRBV12-3/TRBV12-4	-	16	TGTGCCAGCAGTTTAGGGGCCCGAACGTCTGGAAACACCATATATTTT	CASSLGARTSGNTIYF
TRBJ1-4	-	TRBV6-5	-	18	TGTGCCAGCAGTTACGAACAGGGAGGGTTTAGGGAGTATGAAAAACTGTTTTTT	CASSYEQGGFREYEKLFF
TRBJ2-3	-	TRBV6-5	TRBD1	17	TGTGCCAGCAGTGGGGGACAGGGGGTTGTTTTAATAGATACGCAGTATTTT	CASSGGQGVVLIDTQYF
TRBJ2-7	few	TRBV12-3/TRBV12-4	-	14	TGTGCCAGCAGTTTCGCGGGGGCTCACTACGAGCAGTACTTC	CASSFAGAHYEQYF
TRBJ1-1	few	TRBV7-3	-	15	TGTGCCAGCAGCTTAAAAGGGGTAGGGAACACTGAAGCTTTCTTT	CASSLKGVGNTEAFF
TRBJ2-2	few	TRBV7-2	TRBD2	17	TGTGCCAGCAGCCCCCTCGGGTGGGGGGGGGGCACCGGGGAGCTGTTTTTT	CASSPLGWGGGTGELFF
TRBJ2-1	-	TRBV6-1	-	17	TGTGCCAGCAGTTTCAGTCTTAAGCCTTGGGAGTACAATGAGCAGTTCTTC	CASSFSLKPWEYNEQFF
TRBJ2-2	few	TRBV12-3/TRBV12-4	-	13	TGTGCCAGCAGTTTAAGGGGGTTCGGGGAGCTGTTTTTT	CASSLRGFGELFF
TRBJ2-2	-	TRBV5-5	-	13	TGTGCCAGCAGCTCTTTCAACACCGGGGAGCTGTTTTTT	CASSSFNTGELFF
TRBJ2-3	-	TRBV29-1	-	13	TGCAGCGGAGCGTGGGGAAGCACAGATACGCAGTATTTT	CSGAWGSTDTQYF
TRBJ2-7	many	TRBV7-2	-	14	TGTGCCAGCAGCTCCGTAAGGGGCCCCTACGAGCAGTACTTC	CASSSVRGPYEQYF
TRBJ2-1	many	TRBV12-3/TRBV12-4	-	18	TGTGCCAGCAGCAACAGGGGCCCCGGGACTAGTATATACAATGAGCAGTTCTTC	CASSNRGPGTSIYNEQFF
TRBJ2-3	many	TRBV12-3/TRBV12-4	TRBD2	13	TGTGCCAGCAACCGGGGGGGCACAGATACGCAGTATTTT	CASNRGGTDTQYF
TRBJ1-1	-	TRBV20-1	-	15	TGCAGTGCTAGAGATCAGGGGTCCCTGGGCACTGAGGCTTTCTTT	CSARDQGSLGTEAFF
TRBJ2-2	few	TRBV14	TRBD2	13	TGTGCCAGCAGCCAAGTGGAAGCGGGGTGGCTGTTTTTT	CASSQVEAGWLFF
TRBJ2-1	many	TRBV28	-	11	TGTGCCAGCAGTTTCGGGGATGAGCAGTTCTTC	CASSFGDEQFF
TRBJ2-2	-	TRBV20-1	-	15	TGCAGTGCTAGAGATCGAAGGGGCAGTACCGGGGAGCTGTTTTTT	CSARDRRGSTGELFF
TRBJ2-1	many	TRBV12-3/TRBV12-4	-	18	TGTGCCAGCAGTCGGGACAGGGTGGTCGGAGCGGGAGTCGCTGAGCAGTTCTTC	CASSRDRVVGAGVAEQFF
TRBJ1-5	few	TRBV11-2	-	15	TGTGCCAGCAGCTTAGCGGGAAGACTAAATCAGCCCCAGCATTTT	CASSLAGRLNQPQHF
TRBJ2-5	-	TRBV7-2	-	15	TGTGCCAGCAGCTTAATGGGCGCCTCTCAAGAGACCCAGTACTTC	CASSLMGASQETQYF
TRBJ2-1	many	TRBV20-1	TRBD1	18	TGCAGTGCTAGTTGGATAACCGGACAGGGCCCTACCCCAAATGAGCAGTTCTTC	CSASWITGQGPTPNEQFF
TRBJ2-3	many	TRBV11-2	TRBD2	17	TGTGCCAGCAGCTCAGGGGCGGGAGGGTTTGACACAGATACGCAGTATTTT	CASSSGAGGFDTDTQYF
TRBJ2-2	-	TRBV4-2	-	12	TGTGCCATCTCCCCCTCCCCCGGGGAGCTGTTTTTT	CAISPSPGELFF
TRBJ2-1	few	TRBV20-1	-	14	TGCAGTGCCAGAACAGGCCTGTCCTACAATGAGCAGTTCTTC	CSARTGLSYNEQFF
TRBJ2-2	few	TRBV7-9	-	19	TGTGCCAGCAGCTTATGGACAACAGGGCTGGCGGACTCCACCGGGGAGCTGTTTTTT	CASSLWTTGLADSTGELFF
TRBJ2-2	-	TRBV11-2	-	17	TGTGCCAGCACCTTGGAGGGAGGAGGCTCCCTCACCGGGGAGCTGTTTTTT	CASTLEGGGSLTGELFF
TRBJ1-4	many	TRBV28	-	13	TGTGCCAGCGTCTCGGGGATAGGTGAAAAACTGTTTTTT	CASVSGIGEKLFF
TRBJ2-1	few	TRBV9	-	13	TGTGCCAGCAGCGTATTATCTGGGAATGAGCAGTTCTTC	CASSVLSGNEQFF
TRBJ1-2	few	TRBV20-1	TRBD1	12	TGCAGTGCTAGATTATCAGGGGGGGGCTACACCTTC	CSARLSGGGYTF
TRBJ2-1	many	TRBV7-8	-	13	TGTGCCAGCAGCTTATGGGGGTCTGATGAGCAGTTCTTC	CASSLWGSDEQFF
TRBJ2-2	-	TRBV3-1	TRBD1	19	TGTGCCAGCAGCCAAGACAGGGGGCGCCCCCGGTCCGCCACCGGGGAGCTGTTTTTT	CASSQDRGRPRSATGELFF
TRBJ2-5	few	TRBV3-1	-	13	TGTGCCAGCAGCCGTAAACCCCAAGAGACCCAGTACTTC	CASSRKPQETQYF
TRBJ2-2	many	TRBV6-4	-	15	TGTGCCAGCGTTCGTGGGAGCATCGGCACCGGGGAGCTGTTTTTT	CASVRGSIGTGELFF
TRBJ2-3	many	TRBV30	TRBD1	13	TGTGCCGGAGTCACAGGGGCATTAGATACGCAGTATTTT	CAGVTGALDTQYF
TRBJ2-2	few	TRBV20-1	-	15	TGCAGTGCTAGGGGTGTAAAAGTCGACACCGGGGAGCTGTTTTTT	CSARGVKVDTGELFF
TRBJ2-7	many	TRBV5-6	-	13	TGTGCCAGCAGCTTGGAGGCGGACTACGAGCAGTACTTC	CASSLEADYEQYF
TRBJ2-1	few	TRBV10-3	-	12	TGTGCCAAAGGAGGGCTCTACAATGAGCAGTTCTTC	CAKGGLYNEQFF
TRBJ1-2	-	TRBV7-9	-	13	TGTGCCAGCAGCTGGACAGAAAACTATGGCTACACCTTC	CASSWTENYGYTF
TRBJ2-7	-	TRBV12-3/TRBV12-4	-	13	TGTGCCAGCAGTTCATGGACAAGCTACGAGCAGTACTTC	CASSSWTSYEQYF
TRBJ2-1	-	TRBV7-6	-	17	TGTGCCAGCAGCCCCCGCTGGGCGGCTAACTCCTACAATGAGCAGTTCTTC	CASSPRWAANSYNEQFF
TRBJ1-5	many	TRBV11-2	-	15	TGTGCCAGCAGCTCGACAGAAAATAGCAATCAGCCCCAGCATTTT	CASSSTENSNQPQHF
TRBJ2-4	-	TRBV6-2/TRBV6-3	-	12	TGTGCCAGCTTTGGGGGAAGAAGCATTCAGTACTTC	CASFGGRSIQYF
TRBJ2-3	many	TRBV28	-	14	TGTGCCAGCAGTTCTTTCCGGATGGGAGATACGCAGTATTTT	CASSSFRMGDTQYF
TRBJ2-7	-	TRBV5-1	-	13	TGCGCCAGCAGCTTGGCCAGCTACTACGAGCAGTACTTC	CASSLASYYEQYF
TRBJ2-7	many	TRBV3-1	-	12	TGTGCCAGCAGCCTAAGGGGCGGCGAGCAGTACTTC	CASSLRGGEQYF
TRBJ2-2	many	TRBV11-3	TRBD1	14	TGTGCCAGCAGCGGACGGGACAGCACCGGGGAGCTGTTTTTT	CASSGRDSTGELFF
TRBJ2-2	many	TRBV11-1	-	12	TGTGCCAGCAGCGAGGGCCTCGGGGAGCTGTTTTTT	CASSEGLGELFF
TRBJ2-7	-	TRBV6-1	-	13	TGTGCCAGCAGTAAGGAACAGGGCTACGAGCAGTACTTC	CASSKEQGYEQYF
TRBJ2-7	-	TRBV7-6	TRBD1	12	TGTGCCAGCAGTCGACAGGGTCAGGAGCAGTACTTC	CASSRQGQEQYF
TRBJ2-7	many	TRBV7-2	TRBD1	15	TGTGCCAGCAGCGAGACCGGGACAGGGGATTACGAGCAGTACTTC	CASSETGTGDYEQYF